These 29 T cell receptor beta chains were all obtained from the same sample, sequenced in a study of CD8 T cells in ankylosing spondylitis. Points from the study as a whole: Characteristic of ankylosing spondylitis blood, it appeared, was a TCR beta motif comprising roughly eight highly homologous variants.

The antigens these receptors bind are not known. TCRdb recomputed calls from the 5' RACE reads with MiXCR, one row per CDR3 protein. The sample lists about 450,000 distinct CDR3 sequences; 20% to 30% were seen once. Sequenced input: blood, either unsorted or a sorted T cell fraction (not recorded which). The receptors originated from a male donor with ankylosing spondylitis.

V gene TRBV20-1 combines with J gene TRBJ1-1, with D unresolved. CDR1 DFQATT and CDR2 SNEGSKA come from the germline V gene (reference sequence). V lost 0 bases and J lost 0, with 8 bases in between. The CDR3 is 14 amino acids. CDR3 bases: TGCAGTGCTAGAGATAGCCGATTGAACACTGAAGCTTTCTTT. Encoded protein: CSARDSRLNTEAFF.

Only a few counts were recorded for this clonotype. The gene calls are TRBV20-1 and TRBJ2-1, with 13 bases fitting TRBD2. J gave up 4 bases and V 6 bases, and 9 bases lay outside the gene matches. The V gene's germline CDR1 is DFQATT and CDR2 SNEGSKA (reference sequence). This CDR3 is built from 16 residues. The CDR3 coding sequence is TGCAGTGCATACTCTGGGACTAGCGGGAAATACAATGAGCAGTTCTTC. Residues: CSAYSGTSGKYNEQFF.

This chain joins TRBV19 and TRBJ2-2; D unclear. The V gene lost 3 bases and the J gene lost 0 bases, with 11 bases spanning the gap. The CDR3 extends over 16 amino acids. The V gene's germline CDR1 is LNHDA and CDR2 SQIVND (reference sequence). CDR3 coding DNA: TGTGCCAGTAGTATCCGAACACCTTCGAACACCGGGGAGCTGTTTTTT. Translated: CASSIRTPSNTGELFF.

This clonotype appeared a few times. The rearrangement links TRBV27 to TRBJ2-3; 8 nucleotides line up with TRBD2. Germline V gene sequence: CDR1 MNHEY, CDR2 SMNVEV (reference sequence). V was clipped by 4 bases and J by 5 bases; unmatched bases: 11. The CDR3 length is 16 residues. The CDR3 coding sequence is TGTGCCAGCAGTTACATGGCGGGAGGCCGTGGAGATACGCAGTATTTT. Protein: CASSYMAGGRGDTQYF.

The J gene is TRBJ2-4, the V gene TRBV20-1, with D perhaps matching TRBD1 (6 bases). V was pared by 6 bases and J by 8 bases, with 17 bases between. CDR1 DFQATT and CDR2 SNEGSKA come from the germline V gene (reference sequence). The CDR3 spans 13 residues. The CDR3 sequence: CSAGAGVRYIQYF. CDR3 coding DNA: TGCAGTGCAGGGGCAGGGGTTCGGTACATTCAGTACTTC.

V and J are TRBV20-1 and TRBJ2-5; 7 nucleotides align to TRBD2. CDR3 size: 13 residues. Germline V lookup: CDR1 DFQATT, CDR2 SNEGSKA (reference sequence). V shed 7 bases, J shed 4 bases, and the junction held 9 bases outside the gene matches. CDR3: CSVGAGPPETQYF. CDR3 nucleotides: TGCAGTGTGGGAGCGGGACCCCCAGAGACCCAGTACTTC.

This clonotype was seen only a few times. This rearrangement joins TRBV7-2 to TRBJ2-2; D gene ambiguous. The CDR3 runs 15 residues. Germline CDR1 SGHTA, CDR2 FQGNSA. V was shortened by 6 bases and J by 7 bases, with 18 bases between the two germline ends. The CDR3 sequence: CASSLNGPYSGELFF. CDR3 DNA sequence: TGTGCCAGCAGTCTTAACGGGCCCTATAGCGGGGAGCTGTTTTTT.

This clonotype has just a few counts. The rearrangement joins TRBV11-3 to TRBJ2-1, with D unresolved. This CDR3 region has 14 residues. Germline V gives CDR1 SGHNT, CDR2 YENEEA. V lost 4 bases and J lost 0, with 7 bases in between. CDR3 region: CASSSDSSYNEQFF. The DNA of the CDR3 is TGTGCCAGCAGCTCGGATAGCTCCTACAATGAGCAGTTCTTC.

This clonotype was seen a handful of times. This chain uses TRBV12-3 or TRBV12-4 with TRBJ1-3; D is possibly TRBD1 (5 bases). V was pared by 5 bases and J by 0 bases, with 14 bases between. CDR3 length: 16 residues. The CDR3 DNA sequence: TGTGCCAGCAGTCGACAGTTCATTCGCTCTGGAAACACCATATATTTT. This translates into CASSRQFIRSGNTIYF.

The CDR3 region is CASSLNKGETQYF. Written as DNA, the CDR3 is TGTGCCAGCAGCCTCAATAAGGGAGAGACCCAGTACTTC. This chain uses TRBV13 with TRBJ2-5; D not resolved. CDR1 PRHDT and CDR2 FYEKMQ come from the germline V gene (reference sequence). Trimming shortened V by 5 bases and J by 4 bases, and 11 bases separated the two germline ends. CDR3 length: 13 residues.

This clonotype was observed at least ten times. The CDR3 nucleotides read TGCAGTGCTCTGGGTGAGACTAGCAAAGAGACCCAGTACTTC. Translation gives CSALGETSKETQYF. V usage is TRBV20-1 and J usage is TRBJ2-5; the match to TRBD2 covers 7 bases. With V trimmed by 5 bases and J by 3 bases, 9 bases remained unmatched. This CDR3 is 14 amino acids long. CDR1 and CDR2 from the germline V gene are DFQATT and SNEGSKA (reference sequence).

This clonotype showed up many times. The rearrangement links TRBV5-1 to TRBJ2-1; tentatively, D is TRBD2 (5 bases). This CDR3 has 16 residues. The V gene's germline CDR1 is SGHRS and CDR2 YFSETQ. V shed 0 bases and J shed 6 bases, with 16 bases lying between them. CDR3 loop: CASSLVGSPPTNEQFF. CDR3 DNA: TGCGCCAGCAGCTTGGTGGGGAGTCCCCCAACCAATGAGCAGTTCTTC.

The rearrangement joins TRBV24-1 to TRBJ2-5, with 7 bases identical to TRBD2. The CDR3 is made up of 11 amino acids. V lost 5 bases, J lost 9 bases, and 2 bases stayed unmatched. Germline values: CDR1 KGHDR, CDR2 SFDVKD. CDR3 sequence (DNA): TGTGCCACCAGTGTGGGGGGGGCCCAGTACTTC. This codes for CATSVGGAQYF.

In its sample, this clonotype was seen a few times. The chain recombines TRBV20-1 with TRBJ1-2; 7 bases map to TRBD1. The CDR3 is 13 residues long. Germline-derived CDR1 and CDR2 are DFQATT and SNEGSKA (reference sequence). CDR3 residues: CCMTGRHLDGYTF. The CDR3, as DNA: TGCTGTATGACAGGGAGGCATCTCGATGGCTACACCTTC.

Turning to this clonotype: Germline is not matched at one junction end, which may reflect a read error. Here the CDR3 reads CASSPRLVATSYEQYF. CDR3 DNA: TGCGCCAGCAGCCCCCGGTTGGTGGCGACCTCCTACGAGCAGTACTTC. The chain links TRBV7-9 to TRBJ2-7; no clear D gene. Germline values: CDR1 SEHNR, CDR2 FQNEAQ (reference sequence). The CDR3 is made up of 16 amino acids.

This clonotype has only a few counts. The rearrangement links TRBV10-3 to TRBJ2-7; 9 positions match TRBD2. Trimming cost V 3 bases and J 5 bases; bases outside gene matches: 5. CDR1 is ENHRY and CDR2 is SYGVKD in the germline V gene. The CDR3 totals 14 residues. DNA for the CDR3: TGTGCCATCAGTGACACGGCTAGCGGGAACGAGCAGTACTTC. It yields the protein CAISDTASGNEQYF.

This clonotype occurred a few times. The chain is built from TRBV20-1 and TRBJ2-2, with D perhaps matching TRBD1 (5 bases). Trimming pared 0 bases from V and 1 base from J, leaving 12 bases between. CDR1 is DFQATT and CDR2 is SNEGSKA in the germline V gene (reference sequence). The CDR3 is 16 residues long. For the CDR3, the DNA is TGCAGTGCTAGAGATGGGGCCGCCTGGAACACCGGGGAGCTGTTTTTT. Its translation: CSARDGAAWNTGELFF.

V usage is TRBV5-1 and J usage is TRBJ1-1; 7 bases align to TRBD1. CDR3 length equals 16 residues. The ends lost 4 bases at V and 4 bases at J; junction bases unmatched: 13. The germline V gene encodes CDR1 SGHRS and CDR2 YFSETQ. Here the CDR3 DNA reads TGCGCCAGCAGCCGGGGGGAGACAGGGTTAACCACTGAAGCTTTCTTT. Protein: CASSRGETGLTTEAFF.

In this sample, this clonotype turned up a few times. V and J are TRBV10-3 and TRBJ1-2, with 10 positions matching TRBD1. Germline V gives CDR1 ENHRY, CDR2 SYGVKD. J lost 1 base, V lost 6 bases, and 5 bases had no gene match. This CDR3 spans 15 amino acids. The CDR3: CAIRTGTGVNYGYTF. CDR3 coding DNA: TGTGCCATCAGGACCGGGACAGGGGTTAACTATGGCTACACCTTC.

V gene TRBV7-2 combines with J gene TRBJ2-5; D might be TRBD1 or TRBD2, each matching 5 bases. The V gene's germline CDR1 is SGHTA and CDR2 FQGNSA. This CDR3 is built from 17 residues. The germline V and J ends were trimmed by 0 bases and 2 bases, with 16 bases remaining between them. In DNA, the CDR3 is TGTGCCAGCAGCTTAGCCCTGGGGGACGGACCACAAGAGACCCAGTACTTC. This codes for CASSLALGDGPQETQYF.

The chain carries TRBV20-1 and TRBJ2-1; D remains unclear. CDR1 and CDR2 (germline): DFQATT, SNEGSKA (reference sequence). The CDR3 has 12 amino acids. CDR3 DNA: TGCTCCTTTTCCAACTCCTACAATGAGCAGTTCTTC. This codes for CSFSNSYNEQFF.

This clonotype showed up just a few times. The chain couples TRBV5-1 to TRBJ1-1; D is unclear. V was pared by 0 bases and J by 3 bases, with 6 bases between. CDR3 length equals 13 residues. The V gene's germline CDR1 is SGHRS and CDR2 YFSETQ. As DNA, the CDR3 is TGCGCCAGCAGCTTGGAGACCGACACTGAAGCTTTCTTT. Amino acids: CASSLETDTEAFF.

There are a few counts of this clonotype. V is TRBV5-1 and J is TRBJ1-2; D remains unclear. The CDR3 runs to 20 residues. Trimming took off 2 bases at V and 6 bases at J, with 32 bases between the two ends. Germline CDR1 SGHRS, CDR2 YFSETQ. Here the CDR3 reads CASSFSAGGFGQVLVDGYTF. The CDR3 region has the DNA TGCGCCAGCAGCTTCTCAGCCGGAGGCTTTGGGCAGGTTCTGGTGGATGGCTACACCTTC.

V is TRBV7-9 and J is TRBJ2-7; TRBD2 is a possible D gene (6 bases). Between the trimmed V and J ends, which lost 4 bases and 1 base, there was a span of 17 bases. Germline CDR1 SEHNR, CDR2 FQNEAQ (reference sequence). The CDR3 totals 16 residues. CDR3 nucleotides: TGTGCCAGCAGCTCTTCCGGGACTCTACCATCCTACGAGCAGTACGTC. Translation gives CASSSSGTLPSYEQYV.

The chain joins TRBV21-1 to TRBJ2-7; the table gives TRBD1 as D, unverified against the DNA. TRBV21-1 is described as a pseudogene. This CDR3 has 15 residues. As DNA, the CDR3 is TGTGCCAGCAGCAAGGGGGGGTCCGGCTCCTACGAGCAGTACGTC. It specifies CASSKGGSGSYEQYV.

The gene calls are TRBV9 and TRBJ2-3, with 7 nucleotides matching TRBD1. After removal of 3 bases from V and 4 bases from J, the junction contained 5 bases not matched to a gene. Per germline, CDR1 SGDLS and CDR2 YYNGEE. This CDR3 region has 14 residues. CDR3 sequence: CASSARQGSDTQYF. The CDR3 nucleotides are TGTGCCAGCAGCGCCCGACAGGGATCAGATACGCAGTATTTT.

This clonotype has just a few counts. The V call is TRBV10-3, the J call TRBJ2-5; 8 bases line up with TRBD1. The CDR3 length is 14 residues. Germline assignment: CDR1 ENHRY and CDR2 SYGVKD. V gave up 6 bases and J gave up 5 bases; unmatched junction bases: 8. The CDR3 nucleotides are TGTGCCATCAGAGGACAGGGTAGCGGCGAGACCCAGTACTTC. It yields the protein CAIRGQGSGETQYF.

The chain uses TRBV4-1 and TRBJ1-2; 11 bases agree with TRBD1. Germline V gene sequence: CDR1 MGHRA, CDR2 YSYEKL. CDR3 size: 15 residues. Trimming took 1 base from V and 4 from J; bases not matched to a gene: 2. CDR3: CASSQGGQGVYGYTF. The DNA of the CDR3 is TGCGCCAGCAGCCAAGGGGGACAGGGGGTCTATGGCTACACCTTC.

V and J are TRBV29-1 and TRBJ2-2, with D maybe TRBD2 (6 bases). Germline V gives CDR1 SQVTM, CDR2 ANQGSEA. The V end lost 4 bases, the J end lost 1 base, and 10 bases lay between the germline ends. The CDR3 runs 14 residues. Here the CDR3 DNA reads TGCAGCGTTGGGGGTAGCGGGAACACCGGGGAGCTGTTTTTT. Residues: CSVGGSGNTGELFF.